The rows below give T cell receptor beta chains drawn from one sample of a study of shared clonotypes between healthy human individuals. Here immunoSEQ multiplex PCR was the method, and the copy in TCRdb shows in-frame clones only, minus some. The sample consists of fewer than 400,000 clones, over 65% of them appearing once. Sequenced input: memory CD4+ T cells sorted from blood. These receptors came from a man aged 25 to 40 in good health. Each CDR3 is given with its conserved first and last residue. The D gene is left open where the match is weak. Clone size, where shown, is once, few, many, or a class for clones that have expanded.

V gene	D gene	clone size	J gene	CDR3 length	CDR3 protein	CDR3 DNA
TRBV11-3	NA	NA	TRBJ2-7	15	CASSLLQGTSGEQYF	TGTGCCAGCAGCTTACTACAGGGTACTTCTGGCGAGCAGTACTTC
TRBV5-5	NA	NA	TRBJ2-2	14	CASSLVAGTGELFF	TGTGCCAGCAGCTTGGTGGCCGGCACCGGGGAGCTGTTTTTT
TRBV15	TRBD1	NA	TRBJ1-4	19	CATSRDLGDRGRINEKLFF	TGTGCCACCAGCAGAGATCTCGGGGACAGGGGACGGATTAATGAAAAACTGTTTTTT
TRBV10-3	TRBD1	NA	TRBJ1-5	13	CAISQDRDQPQHF	TGTGCCATCAGCCAGGACAGGGATCAGCCCCAGCATTTT
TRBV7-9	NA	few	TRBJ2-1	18	CASRKPGPGLRSYNEQFF	TGTGCCAGCAGGAAGCCGGGACCCGGCCTTCGTTCCTACAATGAGCAGTTCTTC
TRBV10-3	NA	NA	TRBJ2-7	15	CAISEWGDDSYEQYF	TGTGCCATCAGTGAGTGGGGGGACGACTCCTACGAGCAGTACTTC
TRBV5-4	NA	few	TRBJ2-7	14	CASSTKTVSYEQYF	TGTGCCAGCAGCACGAAGACGGTCTCCTACGAGCAGTACTTC
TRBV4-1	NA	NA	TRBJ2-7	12	CASSLDLNEQYF	TGCGCCAGCAGCCTCGACCTGAACGAGCAGTACTTC
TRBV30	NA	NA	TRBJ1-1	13	CAWSVWGGIEAFF	TGTGCCTGGAGTGTATGGGGGGGCATTGAAGCTTTCTTT
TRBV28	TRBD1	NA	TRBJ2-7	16	CASSLPGTAITYEQYF	TGTGCCAGCAGTCTCCCCGGGACAGCAATAACCTACGAGCAGTACTTC
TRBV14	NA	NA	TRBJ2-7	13	CASSQGPQREQYF	TGTGCCAGCAGCCAAGGCCCCCAGAGGGAGCAGTACTTC
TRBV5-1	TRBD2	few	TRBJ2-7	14	CASSLAGRGDEQYF	TGCGCCAGCAGCTTGGCCGGGAGGGGAGACGAGCAGTACTTC
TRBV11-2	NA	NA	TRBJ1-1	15	CASSFSWTADPEAFF	TGTGCCAGCAGCTTCTCATGGACCGCCGACCCTGAAGCTTTCTTT
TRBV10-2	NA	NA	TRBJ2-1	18	CASSVGTDSPLFYNEQFF	TGCGCCAGCAGTGTCGGGACTGACTCTCCCCTTTTCTACAATGAGCAGTTCTTC
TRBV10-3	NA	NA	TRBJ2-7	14	CAISGSPDPRGQYF	TGTGCCATCAGTGGGAGTCCAGATCCCCGCGGGCAGTACTTC
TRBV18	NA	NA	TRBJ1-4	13	CASSPGLNEKLFF	TGTGCCAGCTCACCGGGGCTTAATGAAAAACTGTTTTTT
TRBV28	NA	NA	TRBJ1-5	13	CASSSGDHQPQHF	TGTGCCAGCAGTTCCGGCGATCATCAGCCCCAGCATTTT
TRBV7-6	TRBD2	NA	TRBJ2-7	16	CASSSTRGRAFGEQYF	TGTGCCAGCAGCTCGACTCGGGGGAGGGCCTTTGGGGAGCAGTACTTC
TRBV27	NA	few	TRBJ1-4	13	CASSFEGREKLFF	TGTGCCAGCAGTTTCGAGGGACGAGAAAAACTGTTTTTT
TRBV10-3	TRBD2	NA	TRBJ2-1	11	CAIRREDEQFF	TGTGCCATCAGACGGGAGGATGAGCAGTTCTTC
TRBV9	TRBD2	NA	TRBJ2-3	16	CASSPRASGSTDTQYF	TGTGCCAGCAGCCCCCGAGCTAGCGGGAGCACAGATACGCAGTATTTT
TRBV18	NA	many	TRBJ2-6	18	CASSPAQRPTSGANVLTF	TGTGCCAGCTCACCGGCACAGCGGCCCACCTCTGGGGCCAACGTCCTGACTTTC
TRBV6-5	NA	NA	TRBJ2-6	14	CASNTRSGANVLTF	TGTGCCAGCAATACGCGCTCTGGGGCCAACGTCCTGACTTTC
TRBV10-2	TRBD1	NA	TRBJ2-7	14	CASSPGQAYYEQYF	TGCGCCAGCAGTCCGGGACAGGCTTACTACGAGCAGTACTTC
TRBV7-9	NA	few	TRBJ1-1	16	CASSPRVKTGNTEAFF	TGTGCCAGCAGCCCGAGGGTCAAGACAGGTAACACTGAAGCTTTCTTT
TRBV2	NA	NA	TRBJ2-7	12	CASSGLVFEQYF	TGTGCCAGCAGTGGACTAGTGTTCGAGCAGTACTTC
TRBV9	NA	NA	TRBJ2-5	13	CASSVGSGETQYF	TGTGCCAGCAGCGTAGGGAGCGGAGAGACCCAGTACTTC
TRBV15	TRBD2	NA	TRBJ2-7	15	CATQGRERSSYEQYF	TGTGCCACCCAAGGGAGGGAGCGGAGCTCCTACGAGCAGTACTTC
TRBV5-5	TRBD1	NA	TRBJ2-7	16	CASSLASGQGSYEQYF	TGTGCCAGCAGCTTGGCGTCGGGACAGGGATCCTACGAGCAGTACTTC
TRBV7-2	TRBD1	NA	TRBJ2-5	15	CASSLARGSFETQYF	TGTGCCAGCAGCTTAGCCAGGGGGTCGTTCGAGACCCAGTACTTC